The T cell receptor (beta chain) under discussion was sequenced for a study of OX40 agonist ivuxolimab in advanced cancers. Regarding this clone: Its specificity is unknown.

Sampling of blood occurred at baseline, cycle 4 day 1, and cycle 7 day 1. Libraries were prepared by immunoSEQ multiplex PCR; TCRdb keeps only in-frame clonotypes and omits some of them. The repertoire holds roughly 48,000 clones, roughly 84% seen once, with more than 0.95% in the top ten. The CDR3 loop spans 17 amino acids. Germline-derived CDR1 and CDR2 are MGHRA and YSYEKL. The V gene lost 2 bases and the J gene lost 9 bases, with 23 bases spanning the gap. Study-wide results and caveats: At doses 0.1 to 3.0 mg/kg, CD4+ and CD8+ clones expanded. Expanded clones tended on average to be more numerous among CD8+ T cells than CD4+.

The receptor comes from an adult with an advanced solid tumor such as melanoma, head and neck, liver or kidney cancer. The material sequenced was CD4+ or CD8+ T cells sorted from blood, taken in a trial of the OX40 agonist ivuxolimab. V usage is TRBV4-1 and J usage is TRBJ2-1; D is perhaps TRBD2 (6 bases). As DNA, the CDR3 is TGCGCCAGCAGCCAACGTTTGGGTACTACTAGCCGAGGTGAGCAGTTCTTC. This codes for CASSQRLGTTSRGEQFF.